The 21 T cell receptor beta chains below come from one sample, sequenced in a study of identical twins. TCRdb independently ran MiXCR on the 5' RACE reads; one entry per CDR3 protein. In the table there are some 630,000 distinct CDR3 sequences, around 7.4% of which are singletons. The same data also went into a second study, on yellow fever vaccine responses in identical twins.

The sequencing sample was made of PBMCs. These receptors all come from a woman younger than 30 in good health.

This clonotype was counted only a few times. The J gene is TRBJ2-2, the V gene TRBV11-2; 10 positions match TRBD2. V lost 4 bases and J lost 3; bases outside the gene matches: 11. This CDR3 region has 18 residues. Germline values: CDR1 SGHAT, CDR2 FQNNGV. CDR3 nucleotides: TGTGCCAGCAGCTCATCCGGGGGACTAGCGTCGGACACCGGGGAGCTGTTTTTT. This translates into CASSSSGGLASDTGELFF. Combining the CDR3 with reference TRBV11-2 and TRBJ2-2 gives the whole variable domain EAGVAQSPRYKIIEKRQSVAFWCNPISGHATLYWYQQILGQGPKLLIQFQNNGVVDDSQLPKDRFSAERLKGVDSTLKIQPAKLEDSAVYLCASSSSGGLASDTGELFFGEGSRLTVL.

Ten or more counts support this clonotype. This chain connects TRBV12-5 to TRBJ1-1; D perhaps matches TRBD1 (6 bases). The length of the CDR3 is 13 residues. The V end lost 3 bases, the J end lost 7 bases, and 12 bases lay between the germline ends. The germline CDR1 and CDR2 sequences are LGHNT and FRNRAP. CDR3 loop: CASGLRLQGEAFF. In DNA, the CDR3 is TGTGCTAGTGGTTTAAGACTACAGGGTGAAGCTTTCTTT.

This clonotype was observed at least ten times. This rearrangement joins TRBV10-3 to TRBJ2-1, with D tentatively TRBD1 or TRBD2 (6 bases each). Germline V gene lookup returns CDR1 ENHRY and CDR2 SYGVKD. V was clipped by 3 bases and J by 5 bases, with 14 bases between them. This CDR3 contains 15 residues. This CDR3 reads CAISDLGGTNNEQFF. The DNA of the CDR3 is TGTGCCATCAGTGATCTGGGCGGGACAAACAATGAGCAGTTCTTC.

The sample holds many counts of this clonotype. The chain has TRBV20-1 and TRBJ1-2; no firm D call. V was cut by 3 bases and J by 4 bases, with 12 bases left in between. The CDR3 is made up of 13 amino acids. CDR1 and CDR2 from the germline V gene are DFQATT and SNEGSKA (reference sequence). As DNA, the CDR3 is TGCAGTGCTAGGGGCGGGATCCCCTATGGCTACACCTTC. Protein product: CSARGGIPYGYTF.

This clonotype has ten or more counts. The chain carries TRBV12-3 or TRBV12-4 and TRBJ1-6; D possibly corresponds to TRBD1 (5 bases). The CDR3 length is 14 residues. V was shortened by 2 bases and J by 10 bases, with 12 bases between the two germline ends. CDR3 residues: CASSLQGVGSPLHF. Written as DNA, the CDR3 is TGTGCCAGCAGTTTACAGGGAGTAGGATCACCCCTCCACTTT.

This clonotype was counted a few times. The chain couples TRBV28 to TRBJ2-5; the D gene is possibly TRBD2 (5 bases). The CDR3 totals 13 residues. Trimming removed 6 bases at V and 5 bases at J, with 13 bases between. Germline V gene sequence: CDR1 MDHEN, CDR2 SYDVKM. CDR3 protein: CASRIASGETQYF. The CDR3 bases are TGTGCCAGCAGAATAGCGAGCGGTGAGACCCAGTACTTC.

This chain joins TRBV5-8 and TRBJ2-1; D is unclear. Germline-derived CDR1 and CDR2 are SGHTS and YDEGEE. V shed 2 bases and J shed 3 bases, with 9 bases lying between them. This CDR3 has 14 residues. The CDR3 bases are TGTGCCAGCAGCTTCTCACAGAGCTACAATGAGCAGTTCTTC. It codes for CASSFSQSYNEQFF.

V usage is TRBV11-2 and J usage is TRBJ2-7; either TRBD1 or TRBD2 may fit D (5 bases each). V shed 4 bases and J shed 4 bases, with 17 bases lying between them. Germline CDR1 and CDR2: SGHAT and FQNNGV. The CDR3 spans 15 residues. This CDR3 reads CASSYGTDVRYEQYF. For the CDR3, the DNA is TGTGCCAGCAGCTACGGGACGGATGTGCGGTACGAGCAGTACTTC. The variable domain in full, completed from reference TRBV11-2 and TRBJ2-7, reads EAGVAQSPRYKIIEKRQSVAFWCNPISGHATLYWYQQILGQGPKLLIQFQNNGVVDDSQLPKDRFSAERLKGVDSTLKIQPAKLEDSAVYLCASSYGTDVRYEQYFGPGTRLTVT.

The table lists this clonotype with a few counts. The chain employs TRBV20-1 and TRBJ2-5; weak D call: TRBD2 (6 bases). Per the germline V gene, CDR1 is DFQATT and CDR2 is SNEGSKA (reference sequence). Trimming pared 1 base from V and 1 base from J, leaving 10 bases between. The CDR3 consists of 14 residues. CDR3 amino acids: CSARGGVVQETQYF. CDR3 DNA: TGCAGTGCTAGAGGCGGGGTGGTCCAAGAGACCCAGTACTTC.

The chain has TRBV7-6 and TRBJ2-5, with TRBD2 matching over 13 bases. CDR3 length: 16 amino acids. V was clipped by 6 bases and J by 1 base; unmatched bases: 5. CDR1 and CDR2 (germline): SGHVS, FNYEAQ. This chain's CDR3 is CASRTTSGRAQETQYF. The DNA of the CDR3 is TGTGCCAGCAGGACAACTAGCGGGAGGGCCCAAGAGACCCAGTACTTC.

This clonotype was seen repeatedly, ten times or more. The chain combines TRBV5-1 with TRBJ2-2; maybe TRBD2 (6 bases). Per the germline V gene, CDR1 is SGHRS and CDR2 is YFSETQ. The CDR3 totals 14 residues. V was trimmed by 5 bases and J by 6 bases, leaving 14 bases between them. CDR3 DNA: TGCGCCAGCAGGCCTGCGGGGATCCCCGGGGAGCTGTTTTTT. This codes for CASRPAGIPGELFF.

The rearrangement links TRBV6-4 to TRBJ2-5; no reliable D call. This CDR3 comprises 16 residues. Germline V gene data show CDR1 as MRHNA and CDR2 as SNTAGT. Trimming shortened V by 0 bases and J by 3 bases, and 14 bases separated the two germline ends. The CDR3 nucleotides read TGTGCCAGCAGTGACTCGTTCCAGATAATTAAAGAGACCCAGTACTTC. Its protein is CASSDSFQIIKETQYF.

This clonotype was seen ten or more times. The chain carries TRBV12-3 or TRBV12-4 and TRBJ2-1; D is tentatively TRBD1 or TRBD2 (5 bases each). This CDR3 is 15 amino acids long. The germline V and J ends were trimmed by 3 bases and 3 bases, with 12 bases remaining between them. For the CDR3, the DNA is TGTGCCAGCAGTTTTGGGGGTCCTCTCTACAATGAGCAGTTCTTC. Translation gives CASSFGGPLYNEQFF.

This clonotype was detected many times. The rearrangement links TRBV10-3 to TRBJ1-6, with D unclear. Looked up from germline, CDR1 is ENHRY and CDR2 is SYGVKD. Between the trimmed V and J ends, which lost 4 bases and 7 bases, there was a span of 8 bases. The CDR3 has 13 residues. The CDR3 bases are TGTGCCATCAGTGGAACAGAGAATTCACCCCTCCACTTT. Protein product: CAISGTENSPLHF.

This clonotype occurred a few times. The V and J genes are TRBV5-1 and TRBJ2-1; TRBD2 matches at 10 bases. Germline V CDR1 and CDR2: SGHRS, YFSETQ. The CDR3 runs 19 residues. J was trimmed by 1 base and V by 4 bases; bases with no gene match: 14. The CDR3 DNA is TGCGCCAGCAGCGACGTTAGCTGGGCTAGCGGGAGATCCTACAATGAGCAGTTCTTC. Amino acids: CASSDVSWASGRSYNEQFF.

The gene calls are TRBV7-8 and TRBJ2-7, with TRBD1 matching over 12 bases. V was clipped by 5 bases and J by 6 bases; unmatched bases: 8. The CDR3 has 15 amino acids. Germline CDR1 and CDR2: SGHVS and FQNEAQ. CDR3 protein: CASSRAGQGAVEQYF. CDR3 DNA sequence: TGTGCCAGCAGCCGCGCGGGACAGGGGGCGGTCGAGCAGTACTTC.

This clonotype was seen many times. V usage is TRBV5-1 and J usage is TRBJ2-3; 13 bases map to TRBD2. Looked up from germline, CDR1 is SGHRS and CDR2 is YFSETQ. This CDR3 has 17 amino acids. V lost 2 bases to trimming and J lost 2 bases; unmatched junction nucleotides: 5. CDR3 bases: TGCGCCAGCAGCTTATCAGGGACTAGCGGGGTCACAGATACGCAGTATTTT. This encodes CASSLSGTSGVTDTQYF.

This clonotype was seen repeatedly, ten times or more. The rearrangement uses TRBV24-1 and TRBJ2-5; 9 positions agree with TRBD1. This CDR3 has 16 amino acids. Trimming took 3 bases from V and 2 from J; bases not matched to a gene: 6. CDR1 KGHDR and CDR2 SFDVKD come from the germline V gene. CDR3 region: CATSDGGTGLQETQYF. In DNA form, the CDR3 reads TGTGCCACCAGTGATGGCGGGACAGGGCTACAAGAGACCCAGTACTTC.

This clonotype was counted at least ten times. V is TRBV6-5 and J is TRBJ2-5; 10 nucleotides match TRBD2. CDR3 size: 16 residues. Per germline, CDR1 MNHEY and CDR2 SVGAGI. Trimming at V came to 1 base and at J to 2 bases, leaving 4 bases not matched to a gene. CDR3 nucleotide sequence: TGTGCCAGCAGTTACTTCGGTAGCGGGGGGCAAGAGACCCAGTACTTC. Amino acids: CASSYFGSGGQETQYF.

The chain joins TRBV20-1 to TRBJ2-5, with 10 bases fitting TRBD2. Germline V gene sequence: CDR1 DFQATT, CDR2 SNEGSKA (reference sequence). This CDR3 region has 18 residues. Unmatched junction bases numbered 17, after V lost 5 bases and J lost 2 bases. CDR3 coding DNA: TGCAGTGCTTCTGAGAGGTCGGTCCTACTAGCGGGGCAAGAGACCCAGTACTTC. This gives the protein CSASERSVLLAGQETQYF.

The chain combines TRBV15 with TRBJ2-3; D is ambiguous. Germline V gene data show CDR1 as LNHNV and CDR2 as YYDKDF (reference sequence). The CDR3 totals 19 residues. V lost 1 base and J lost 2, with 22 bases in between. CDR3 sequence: CATSRVSIFIYRHTDTQYF. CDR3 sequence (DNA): TGTGCCACCAGCAGAGTATCCATTTTTATCTACAGACACACAGATACGCAGTATTTT.